The rows below give T cell receptor beta chains drawn from one sample of a study of shared clonotypes between healthy human individuals. The repertoire was sequenced with immunoSEQ multiplex PCR; TCRdb's copy has only in-frame clones and lacks some. The table has about 1,800,000 clones, approximately 94% seen once; the top ten hold 1% to 1.5%. Sequences were obtained from naive CD8+ T cells sorted from blood. The source is a man younger than 30 in good health. CDR3s include the opening cysteine and the closing phenylalanine or tryptophan. The order of the fields is D gene, J gene, V gene, clone size, CDR3 protein, CDR3 DNA. The D gene is left open where the match is weak. Only some rows state a clone size, as once, few, many or a class for expanded clones.

TRBD1 TRBJ1-2 TRBV30 NA CAWSALTSGTAYGYTF TGTGCCTGGAGTGCCCTGACCTCCGGGACAGCCTATGGCTACACCTTC
NA TRBJ2-7 TRBV10-3 NA CAISESGEIFYEQYF TGTGCCATCAGTGAGTCTGGGGAAATCTTCTACGAGCAGTACTTC
NA TRBJ2-7 TRBV2 NA CASSESAGITYEQYF TGTGCCAGCAGCGAATCGGCAGGGATCACCTACGAGCAGTACTTC
NA TRBJ2-5 TRBV5-6 NA CASSLASRETQYF TGTGCCAGCAGCTTGGCTAGTAGAGAGACCCAGTACTTC
TRBD2 TRBJ2-7 TRBV7-8 once CASSLDSSGGLAIEQYF TGTGCCAGCAGCTTAGACAGTAGCGGGGGGCTAGCCATCGAGCAGTACTTC
NA TRBJ1-1 TRBV6-1 NA CASSRNLFKAEAFF TGTGCCAGCAGCCGGAATCTATTTAAGGCTGAAGCTTTCTTT
NA TRBJ2-5 TRBV6-5 NA CASRHHRELAETQYF TGTGCCAGCAGACACCACAGGGAGTTGGCAGAGACCCAGTACTTC
TRBD2 TRBJ2-3 TRBV9 NA CASSAPTSGNTDTQYF TGTGCCAGCAGCGCCCCGACTAGCGGAAACACAGATACGCAGTATTTT
NA TRBJ2-7 TRBV11-2 once CASSDPDAAAYEQYF TGTGCCAGCAGCGACCCTGACGCGGCAGCCTACGAGCAGTACTTC
NA TRBJ2-3 TRBV4-2 NA CASSQDLTATDTQYF TGTGCCAGCAGCCAAGATCTAACAGCCACAGATACGCAGTATTTT
NA TRBJ2-7 TRBV2 NA CASRPPEGYEQYF TGTGCCAGCAGACCCCCCGAAGGCTACGAGCAGTACTTC
NA TRBJ1-2 TRBV28 NA CASSLSPVSYGYTF TGTGCCAGCAGTTTAAGTCCGGTGTCGTATGGCTACACCTTC
NA TRBJ2-7 TRBV30 NA CAWTPDSSYEQYF TGTGCCTGGACCCCGGACTCCTCCTACGAGCAGTACTTC
NA TRBJ2-1 TRBV25-1 NA CATRPGWGNEQFF TGTGCCACCAGGCCAGGCTGGGGCAATGAGCAGTTCTTC
NA TRBJ1-2 TRBV28 NA CASSPGLVDYGYTF TGTGCCAGCAGCCCCGGGCTGGTCGACTATGGCTACACCTTC
NA TRBJ1-2 TRBV11-2 few CASSLGSSDYYGYTF TGTGCCAGCAGCTTAGGGTCTTCAGACTACTATGGCTACACCTTC
NA TRBJ2-2 TRBV5-6 NA CASSLGQNTGELFF TGTGCCAGCAGCCTGGGACAGAACACCGGGGAGCTGTTTTTT
NA TRBJ2-5 TRBV15 NA CATSSEWDLLRETQYF TGTGCCACCAGCAGTGAATGGGATCTGCTACGAGAGACCCAGTACTTC
NA TRBJ2-3 TRBV6-5 NA CASSPAVVAPDTQYF TGTGCCAGCAGTCCAGCAGTAGTTGCCCCAGATACGCAGTATTTT
NA TRBJ1-5 TRBV27 NA CASSPRSSNQPQHF TGTGCCAGCAGTCCCAGGAGTAGCAATCAGCCCCAGCATTTT